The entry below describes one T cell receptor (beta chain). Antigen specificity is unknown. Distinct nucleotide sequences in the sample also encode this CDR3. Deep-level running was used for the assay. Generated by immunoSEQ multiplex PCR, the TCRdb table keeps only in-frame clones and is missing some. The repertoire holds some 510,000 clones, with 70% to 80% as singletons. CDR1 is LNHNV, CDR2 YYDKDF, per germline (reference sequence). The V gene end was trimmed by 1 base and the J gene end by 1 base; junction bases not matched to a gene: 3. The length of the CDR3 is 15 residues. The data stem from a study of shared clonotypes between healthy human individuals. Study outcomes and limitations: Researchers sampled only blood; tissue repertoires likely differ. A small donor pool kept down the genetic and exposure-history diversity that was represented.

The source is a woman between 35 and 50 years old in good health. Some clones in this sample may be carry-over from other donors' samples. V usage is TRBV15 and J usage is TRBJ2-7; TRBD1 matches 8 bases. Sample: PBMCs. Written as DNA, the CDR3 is TGTGCCACCAGCAGAGGGGGGGACAGGTCCTACGAGCAGTACTTC. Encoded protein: CATSRGGDRSYEQYF. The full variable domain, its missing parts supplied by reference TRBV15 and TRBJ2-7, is DAMVIQNPRYQVTQFGKPVTLSCSQTLNHNVMYWYQQKSSQAPKLLFHYYDKDFNNEADTPDNFQSRRPNTSFCFLDIRSPGLGDTAMYLCATSRGGDRSYEQYFGPGTRLTVT.